What follows are 15 T cell receptor beta chains derived from one specimen sequenced in a study of OX40 agonist ivuxolimab in advanced cancers. Method: immunoSEQ multiplex PCR; TCRdb's copy keeps in-frame clones and lacks some. The sample carries 60,000 to 100,000 clones, about 87% recorded once. The sequenced sample was CD4+ or CD8+ T cells sorted from blood, obtained in a trial of the OX40 agonist ivuxolimab. Receptor source: an adult with an advanced solid tumor such as melanoma, head and neck, liver or kidney cancer.

This chain uses TRBV19 with TRBJ2-6; 11 nucleotides line up with TRBD1. This CDR3 comprises 16 residues. Looked up from germline, CDR1 is LNHDA and CDR2 is SQIVND (reference sequence). J gave up 0 bases and V 5 bases, and 0 bases lay outside the gene matches. The CDR3 spells CASSGTGGSGANVLTF. Here the CDR3 DNA reads TGTGCCAGTAGTGGGACAGGGGGCTCTGGGGCCAACGTCCTGACTTTC.

This chain connects TRBV2 to TRBJ2-2, with 10 bases aligning to TRBD1. Germline-derived CDR1 and CDR2 are SNHLY and FYNNEI. The CDR3 sequence is 15 residues long. Losses at the gene ends were 7 bases for V and 4 bases for J; bases not matched to a gene: 6. In DNA form, the CDR3 reads TGTGCCAGCACTTCGACAGGGGGCGTCACCGGGGAGCTGTTTTTT. This gives the protein CASTSTGGVTGELFF.

DNA of the CDR3: TGTGCCAGCAGCTTACTCGGCCGCCGAGAGAAAGTTTGTGCCCAGTACTTC. This translates into CASSLLGRREKVCAQYF. The V and J genes are TRBV11-3 and TRBJ2-5, with D unresolved. Per germline, CDR1 SGHNT and CDR2 YENEEA. The V end lost 2 bases, the J end lost 9 bases, and 25 bases lay between the germline ends. CDR3 length equals 17 residues.

J is TRBJ2-2 and V is TRBV18; D is unresolved. The CDR3 extends over 16 amino acids. Germline CDR1 KGHSH, CDR2 LQKENI. The ends were cut back, 1 base at V and 3 bases at J, with 12 bases in the middle. CDR3 nucleotide sequence: TGTGCCAGCTCACCACGAACGACCCCGGACACCGGGGAGCTGTTTTTT. This encodes CASSPRTTPDTGELFF.

The V call is TRBV5-1, the J call TRBJ1-1; TRBD1 matches 7 bases. The germline V gene has CDR1 SGHRS and CDR2 YFSETQ. V was pared by 3 bases and J by 3 bases, with 5 bases of the junction left unmatched. The CDR3 is 14 amino acids. CDR3 amino acids: CASSSFDRDTEAFF. The CDR3 DNA follows: TGCGCCAGCAGCTCCTTTGACAGGGACACTGAAGCTTTCTTT.

The chain uses TRBV18 and TRBJ1-4; 8 positions match TRBD1. CDR3 length: 14 residues. Germline CDR1 is KGHSH and CDR2 is LQKENI. J gave up 7 bases and V 3 bases, and 4 bases lay outside the gene matches. The CDR3 DNA reads as TGTGCCAGCTCACCCCAGGGGGCAGGTGAAAAACTGTTTTTT. Residues: CASSPQGAGEKLFF.

V and J are TRBV14 and TRBJ2-1, with TRBD1 matching over 9 bases. V dropped 4 bases and J dropped 5; count of bases not matched to a gene: 3. CDR1 SGHDN and CDR2 FVKESK come from the germline V gene. CDR3 length: 14 amino acids. Here the CDR3 DNA reads TGTGCCAGCAGCCCCCGGGACAGGGACAATGAGCAGTTCTTC. This translates into CASSPRDRDNEQFF.

In this sample, this clone turned up a few times. The chain is built from TRBV29-1 and TRBJ1-1; possibly TRBD1 for D (5 bases). Germline V CDR1 and CDR2: SQVTM, ANQGSEA. The CDR3 covers 13 residues. Between the trimmed V and J ends, which lost 6 bases and 3 bases, there was a span of 14 bases. CDR3 sequence reads: CSVRKGRDTEAFF. The CDR3 DNA reads TGCAGCGTCCGGAAGGGGAGGGACACTGAAGCTTTCTTT.

This rearrangement joins TRBV5-1 to TRBJ2-5, with D maybe TRBD1 (6 bases). This CDR3 has 18 residues. V was shortened by 1 base and J by 2 bases, with 21 bases between the two germline ends. The germline V gene encodes CDR1 SGHRS and CDR2 YFSETQ. CDR3 in DNA: TGCGCCAGCAGCTTGCCTTCACCCGGGACACCCGATCAAGAGACCCAGTACTTC. This codes for CASSLPSPGTPDQETQYF.

V usage is TRBV7-2 and J usage is TRBJ1-2, with D maybe TRBD1 (5 bases). The CDR3 is 13 amino acids. Germline V gene data show CDR1 as SGHTA and CDR2 as FQGNSA. The ends were cut back, 5 bases at V and 5 bases at J, with 12 bases in the middle. CDR3 nucleotides: TGTGCCAGCAGCGCAGGACGGGGGTATGGCTACACCTTC. Encoded protein: CASSAGRGYGYTF.

V gene TRBV5-1 combines with J gene TRBJ2-1, with 7 bases aligning to TRBD2. CDR3 size: 16 residues. Germline V gives CDR1 SGHRS, CDR2 YFSETQ. Trimming cost V 0 bases and J 4 bases; bases outside gene matches: 7. CDR3 protein: CASSLGLALGYNEQFF. The CDR3 coding sequence is TGCGCCAGCAGCTTGGGACTAGCCTTGGGGTACAATGAGCAGTTCTTC.

The CDR3 DNA follows: TGTGCCAGCTCACCAGACCAGGGACGGCAAGAGACCCAGTACTTC. Amino acids: CASSPDQGRQETQYF. The V gene is TRBV18, the J gene TRBJ2-5; D may correspond to TRBD1 or TRBD2 (5 bases each). The CDR3 is 15 amino acids. Germline CDR1 and CDR2: KGHSH and LQKENI. The V and J ends lost 2 bases and 2 bases respectively, with 12 bases between them.

The chain couples TRBV6-6 to TRBJ1-3; a possible D gene is TRBD1 (5 bases). Germline assignment: CDR1 MNHNY and CDR2 SVGAGI (reference sequence). V lost 5 bases and J 0 bases, leaving 11 bases between the germline ends. CDR3 length: 15 residues. CDR3 region: CASSTGPGSGNTIYF. CDR3 nucleotide sequence: TGTGCCAGCAGTACAGGACCGGGCTCTGGAAACACCATATATTTT.

This chain connects TRBV18 to TRBJ1-1, with 7 bases matching TRBD1. Looked up from germline, CDR1 is KGHSH and CDR2 is LQKENI. There are 15 residues in the CDR3. V lost 1 base and J lost 1; bases outside the gene matches: 3. CDR3: CASSPLTGANTEAFF. CDR3 in DNA: TGTGCCAGCTCACCACTAACAGGGGCGAACACTGAAGCTTTCTTT.

This clone has only one observation. V gene TRBV5-6 combines with J gene TRBJ1-2; D is unclear. CDR3 length equals 12 residues. Looked up from germline, CDR1 is SGHDT and CDR2 is YYEEEE. Trimming left V 2 bases short and J 3 bases short, with 5 bases between. In DNA, the CDR3 is TGTGCCAGCAGCTTAAAAGACTATGGCTACACCTTC. As protein: CASSLKDYGYTF.